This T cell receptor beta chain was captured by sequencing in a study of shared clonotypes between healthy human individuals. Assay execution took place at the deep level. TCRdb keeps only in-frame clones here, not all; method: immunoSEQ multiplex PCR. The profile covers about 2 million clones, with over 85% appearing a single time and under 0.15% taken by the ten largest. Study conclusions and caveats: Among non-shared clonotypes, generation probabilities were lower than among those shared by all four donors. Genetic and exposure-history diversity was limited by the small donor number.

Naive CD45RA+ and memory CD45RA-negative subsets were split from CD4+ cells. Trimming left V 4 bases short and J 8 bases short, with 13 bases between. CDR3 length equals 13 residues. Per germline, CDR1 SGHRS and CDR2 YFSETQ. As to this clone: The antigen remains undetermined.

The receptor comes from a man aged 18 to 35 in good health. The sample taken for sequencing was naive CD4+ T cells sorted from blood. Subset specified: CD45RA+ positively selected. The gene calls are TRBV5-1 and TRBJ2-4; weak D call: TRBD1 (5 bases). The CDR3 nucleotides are TGCGCCAGCAGCGGCCAGGGAAGGGACATTCAGTACTTC. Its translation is CASSGQGRDIQYF.